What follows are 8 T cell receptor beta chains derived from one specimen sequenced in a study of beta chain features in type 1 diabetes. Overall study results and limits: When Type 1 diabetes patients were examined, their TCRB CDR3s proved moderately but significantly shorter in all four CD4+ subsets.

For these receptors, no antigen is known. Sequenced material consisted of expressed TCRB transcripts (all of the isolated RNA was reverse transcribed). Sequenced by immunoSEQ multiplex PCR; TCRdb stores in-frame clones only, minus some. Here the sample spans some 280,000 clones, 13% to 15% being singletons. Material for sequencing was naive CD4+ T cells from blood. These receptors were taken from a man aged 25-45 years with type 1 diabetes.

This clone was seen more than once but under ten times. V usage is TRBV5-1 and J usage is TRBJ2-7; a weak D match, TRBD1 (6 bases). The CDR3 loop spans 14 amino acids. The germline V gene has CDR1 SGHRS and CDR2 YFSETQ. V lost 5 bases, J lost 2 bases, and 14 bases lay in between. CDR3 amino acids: CASSQGRGAYEQYF. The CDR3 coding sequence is TGCGCCAGCAGTCAGGGCAGGGGAGCCTACGAGCAGTACTTC.

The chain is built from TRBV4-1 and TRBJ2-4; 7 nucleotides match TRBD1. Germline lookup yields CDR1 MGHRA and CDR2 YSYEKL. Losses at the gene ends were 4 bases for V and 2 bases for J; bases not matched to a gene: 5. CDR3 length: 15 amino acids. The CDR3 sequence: CASSRQGLTKNIQYF. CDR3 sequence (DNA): TGCGCCAGCAGCCGACAGGGCTTGACCAAAAACATTCAGTACTTC.

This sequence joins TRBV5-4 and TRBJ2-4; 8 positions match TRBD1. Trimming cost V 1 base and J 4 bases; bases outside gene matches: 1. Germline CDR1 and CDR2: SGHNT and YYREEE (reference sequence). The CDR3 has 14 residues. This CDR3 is CASSLTGGKNIQYF. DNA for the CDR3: TGTGCCAGCAGCTTGACAGGGGGGAAAAACATTCAGTACTTC.

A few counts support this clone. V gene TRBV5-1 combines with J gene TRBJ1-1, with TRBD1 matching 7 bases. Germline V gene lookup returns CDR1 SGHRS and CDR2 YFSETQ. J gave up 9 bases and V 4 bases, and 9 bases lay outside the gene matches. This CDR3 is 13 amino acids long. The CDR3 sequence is CASSPGDSSQAFF. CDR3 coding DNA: TGCGCCAGCAGCCCTGGGGACAGCTCCCAAGCTTTCTTT. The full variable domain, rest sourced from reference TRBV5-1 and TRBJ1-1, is KAGVTQTPRYLIKTRGQQVTLSCSPISGHRSVSWYQQTPGQGLQFLFEYFSETQRNKGNFPGRFSGRQFSNSRSEMNVSTLELGDSALYLCASSPGDSSQAFFGQGTRLTVV.

Here the CDR3 DNA reads TGTGCCAGCGGTACCGGGACAGGGCTCCACGAGCAGTACTTC. It yields the protein CASGTGTGLHEQYF. V is TRBV2 and J is TRBJ2-7; TRBD1 matches 9 bases. The CDR3 contains 14 residues. Trimming took 8 bases from V and 5 from J; bases not matched to a gene: 10. Per germline, CDR1 SNHLY and CDR2 FYNNEI.

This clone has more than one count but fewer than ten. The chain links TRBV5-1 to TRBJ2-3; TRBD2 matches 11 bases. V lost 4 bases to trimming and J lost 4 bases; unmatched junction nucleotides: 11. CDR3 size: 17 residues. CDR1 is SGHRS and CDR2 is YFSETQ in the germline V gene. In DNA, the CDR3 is TGCGCCAGCAGCCCGATTGGTCTAGCGGGAGGATCAGATACGCAGTATTTT. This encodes CASSPIGLAGGSDTQYF.

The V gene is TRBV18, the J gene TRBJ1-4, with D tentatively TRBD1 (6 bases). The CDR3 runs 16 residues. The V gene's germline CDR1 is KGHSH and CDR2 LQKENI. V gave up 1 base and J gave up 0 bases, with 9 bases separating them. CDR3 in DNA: TGTGCCAGCTCACCACGGGACATTGCAACTAATGAAAAACTGTTTTTT. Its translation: CASSPRDIATNEKLFF.

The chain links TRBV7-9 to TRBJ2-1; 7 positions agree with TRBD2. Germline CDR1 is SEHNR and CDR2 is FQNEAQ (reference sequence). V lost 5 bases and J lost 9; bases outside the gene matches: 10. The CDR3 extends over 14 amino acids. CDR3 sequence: CASSPNLAAGEQFF. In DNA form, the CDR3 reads TGTGCCAGCAGCCCGAATCTAGCGGCGGGTGAGCAGTTCTTC.